Below, 8 T cell receptor beta chains from the same sample are listed, as sequenced in a study of PD-L1 blockade in urothelial cancer. TCRdb keeps only in-frame clones here, not all; method: immunoSEQ multiplex PCR. The table shows about 74,000 clones, with about 85% occurring only once. Here the sequenced sample was PBMCs, taken around atezolizumab (anti-PD-L1) treatment. These receptors all stem from a man between 70 and 80 years old with urothelial cancer.

This clone appeared a few times. The V call is TRBV9, the J call TRBJ2-7, with D possibly being TRBD1 (6 bases). There are 14 residues in the CDR3. Per germline, CDR1 SGDLS and CDR2 YYNGEE. The V end lost 3 bases, the J end lost 0 bases, and 10 bases lay between the germline ends. CDR3 loop: CASSATGSSYEQYF. DNA for the CDR3: TGTGCCAGCAGCGCTACAGGGAGCTCCTACGAGCAGTACTTC. The full variable domain, in which reference TRBV9 and TRBJ2-7 provide the parts outside the CDR3, is DSGVTQTPKHLITATGQRVTLRCSPRSGDLSVYWYQQSLDQGLQFLIQYYNGEERAKGNILERFSAQQFPDLHSELNLSSLELGDSALYFCASSATGSSYEQYFGPGTRLTVT.

This clone has only one observation. The rearrangement joins TRBV27 to TRBJ2-2, with D maybe TRBD1 (5 bases). Germline V gene lookup returns CDR1 MNHEY and CDR2 SMNVEV (reference sequence). The CDR3 sequence is 18 residues long. Trimming left V 3 bases short and J 4 bases short, with 21 bases between. The CDR3 DNA sequence: TGTGCCAGCAGTTTTGGCGACCCCAGGGTTTTAAGCACCGGGGAGCTGTTTTTT. It specifies CASSFGDPRVLSTGELFF.

This clone was picked up one time. The gene calls are TRBV13 and TRBJ1-2; 9 positions agree with TRBD1. CDR3 size: 16 residues. V trimming: 6 bases; J trimming: 8 bases; junction bases outside the gene matches: 16. Germline CDR1 PRHDT, CDR2 FYEKMQ (reference sequence). Here the CDR3 DNA reads TGTGCCAGCAGTTCCGGGACAGGGATCGGTAAGGGCGGCTACACCTTC. Amino acid sequence: CASSSGTGIGKGGYTF. Drawing the rest from reference TRBV13 and TRBJ1-2, the complete variable domain is AAGVIQSPRHLIKEKRETATLKCYPIPRHDTVYWYQQGPGQDPQFLISFYEKMQSDKGSIPDRFSAQQFSDYHSELNMSSLELGDSALYFCASSSGTGIGKGGYTFGSGTRLTVV.

This clone was seen just once. The CDR3 protein is CASSQDSRAGELFF. In DNA form, the CDR3 reads TGCGCCAGCAGCCAAGATAGCAGGGCCGGGGAGCTGTTTTTT. The chain carries TRBV4-1 and TRBJ2-2; a possible D gene is TRBD1 (5 bases). This CDR3 contains 14 residues. Germline values: CDR1 MGHRA, CDR2 YSYEKL. V was pared by 0 bases and J by 6 bases, with 8 bases between.

The V gene is TRBV4-1, the J gene TRBJ2-2, with D unclear. This CDR3 is 16 amino acids long. V lost 0 bases and J lost 4, with 12 bases in between. Germline V gene sequence: CDR1 MGHRA, CDR2 YSYEKL. CDR3 region: CASSQDLPTATGELFF. The CDR3 DNA sequence: TGCGCCAGCAGCCAAGATCTTCCAACAGCCACCGGGGAGCTGTTTTTT.

This rearrangement joins TRBV11-2 to TRBJ2-1; 14 positions match TRBD2. This CDR3 contains 18 residues. Per the germline V gene, CDR1 is SGHAT and CDR2 is FQNNGV. After removal of 2 bases from V and 3 bases from J, the junction contained 6 bases not matched to a gene. CDR3 residues: CASSLRGLAGVSYNEQFF. For the CDR3, the DNA is TGTGCCAGCAGCTTAAGGGGACTAGCGGGAGTGAGCTACAATGAGCAGTTCTTC. Variable domain in full (rest from reference TRBV11-2 and TRBJ2-1): EAGVAQSPRYKIIEKRQSVAFWCNPISGHATLYWYQQILGQGPKLLIQFQNNGVVDDSQLPKDRFSAERLKGVDSTLKIQPAKLEDSAVYLCASSLRGLAGVSYNEQFFGPGTRLTVL.

The J gene is TRBJ1-4, the V gene TRBV5-4; no clear D gene. The germline gives CDR1 SGHNT, CDR2 YYREEE (reference sequence). The CDR3 runs 15 residues. Trimming pared 0 bases from V and 5 bases from J, leaving 11 bases between. The CDR3 region is CASSLVGSSNEKLFF. The CDR3 coding sequence is TGTGCCAGCAGCTTGGTTGGCAGTTCAAATGAAAAACTGTTTTTT.

This clone turned up a few times. This rearrangement joins TRBV6-1 to TRBJ1-4; D uncertain. The CDR3 consists of 14 residues. Trimming took off 7 bases at V and 6 bases at J, with 15 bases between the two ends. Germline V lookup: CDR1 MNHNS, CDR2 SASEGT. The CDR3 is CASTSRPAHEKLFF. CDR3 DNA sequence: TGTGCCAGCACTTCTAGGCCAGCCCATGAAAAACTGTTTTTT.